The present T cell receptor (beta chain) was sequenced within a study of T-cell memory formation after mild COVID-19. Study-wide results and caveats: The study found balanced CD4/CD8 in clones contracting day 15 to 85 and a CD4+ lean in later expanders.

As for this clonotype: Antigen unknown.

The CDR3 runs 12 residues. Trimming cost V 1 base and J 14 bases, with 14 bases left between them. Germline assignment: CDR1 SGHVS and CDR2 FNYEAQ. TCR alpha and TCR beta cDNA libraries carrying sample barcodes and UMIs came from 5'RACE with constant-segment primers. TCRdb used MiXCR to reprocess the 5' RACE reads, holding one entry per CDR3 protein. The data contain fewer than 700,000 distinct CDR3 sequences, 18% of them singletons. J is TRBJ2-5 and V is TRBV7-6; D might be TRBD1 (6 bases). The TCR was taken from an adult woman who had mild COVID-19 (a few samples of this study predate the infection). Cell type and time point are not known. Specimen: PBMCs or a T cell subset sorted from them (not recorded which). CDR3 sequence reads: CASSLGQGHHYF. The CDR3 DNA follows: TGTGCCAGCAGCTTAGGTCAGGGGCACCATTACTTC.